This TCR beta chain was captured by sequencing in a study of blood T cell repertoires in COVID-19. The overall study: COVID-19 samples from acute and convalescent phases originated in the United States, Italy and Spain.

The CDR3 consists of 16 residues. Trimming cost V 0 bases and J 4 bases; bases outside gene matches: 9. Germline CDR1 reads SGHRS; CDR2 reads YFSETQ. Cohort assignment relied on participant-reported clinical history. Authors' analysis steps: Amplifying reference gene primers gave estimates of nucleated cell counts. Data came from immunoSEQ multiplex PCR; TCRdb stores just in-frame clones and leaves some out. V, J and clone size reflect that table, while D and trimming were determined from the DNA. The sample has about 230,000 clones, about 91% seen once. This chain links TRBV5-1 with TRBJ1-2; 7 bases are a match to TRBD1. The sequencing sample was made of PBMCs or T cells enriched from blood (not recorded which). This clonotype was obtained from a woman aged 35 to 49 with acute COVID-19. CDR3 in amino acids: CASSLGPTGQPYGYTF. CDR3 sequence (DNA): TGCGCCAGCAGCTTGGGTCCCACGGGACAGCCCTATGGCTACACCTTC.